This T cell receptor (beta chain) is drawn from a study of blood T cell repertoires in COVID-19. TCRdb's table, derived via immunoSEQ multiplex PCR, lists solely in-frame clones and lacks some. The sample holds roughly 300,000 clones, around 86% seen once. V dropped 0 bases and J dropped 3 bases, with 10 bases sitting between them. Germline-derived CDR1 and CDR2 are WNHNN and SYGVQD (reference sequence). The CDR3 has 15 amino acids. The rearrangement joins TRBV10-1 to TRBJ2-3; TRBD2 might be the D (6 bases). The sequence derives from a woman in her thirties or forties with acute COVID-19. The specimen was PBMCs or T cells enriched from blood (not recorded which). The CDR3 region is CASSESEGRTDTQYF. CDR3 nucleotides: TGCGCCAGCAGTGAGTCGGAGGGGAGAACAGATACGCAGTATTTT.